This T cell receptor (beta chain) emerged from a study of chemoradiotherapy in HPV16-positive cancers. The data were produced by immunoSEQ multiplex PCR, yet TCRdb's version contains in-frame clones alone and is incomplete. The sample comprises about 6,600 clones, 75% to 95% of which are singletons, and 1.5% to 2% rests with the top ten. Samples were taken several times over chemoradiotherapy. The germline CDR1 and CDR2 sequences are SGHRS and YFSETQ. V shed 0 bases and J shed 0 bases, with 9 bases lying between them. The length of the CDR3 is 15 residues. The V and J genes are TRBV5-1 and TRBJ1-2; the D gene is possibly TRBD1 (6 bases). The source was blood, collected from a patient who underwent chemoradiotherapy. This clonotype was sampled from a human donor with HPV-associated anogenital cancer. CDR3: CASSLAGTTNYGYTF. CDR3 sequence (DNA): TGCGCCAGCAGCTTGGCGGGGACAACTAACTATGGCTACACCTTC.